The 24 T cell receptor beta chains reported below all come from one sample, sequenced in a study of T cell responses to AZD1222 COVID-19 vaccine. Generated by immunoSEQ multiplex PCR, the TCRdb table keeps only in-frame clones and is missing some. The data show about 200,000 clones, about 92% seen once. The sample here was peripheral blood, taken on day 0 of MenACWY control vaccination. Receptors originate from an adult in good health.

The rearrangement links TRBV11-1 to TRBJ2-1; 9 bases align to TRBD1. The CDR3 totals 14 residues. The V gene end was trimmed by 4 bases and the J gene end by 7 bases; junction bases not matched to a gene: 5. Per the germline V gene, CDR1 is SGHAT and CDR2 is FQDESV (reference sequence). The CDR3 DNA reads as TGTGCCAGCAGCTCCGGGACAGGGTCGAATGAGCAGTTCTTC. It specifies CASSSGTGSNEQFF.

J is TRBJ2-4 and V is TRBV19; D possibly uses TRBD1 or TRBD2 (5 bases each). V gave up 10 bases and J gave up 0 bases, with 19 bases separating them. This CDR3 region has 16 residues. Germline-derived CDR1 and CDR2 are LNHDA and SQIVND (reference sequence). CDR3: CATSAGAREAKNIQYF. The CDR3 region has the DNA TGTGCCACCTCGGCCGGGGCCCGGGAAGCCAAAAACATTCAGTACTTC.

The J gene is TRBJ2-5, the V gene TRBV6-5; 11 bases line up with TRBD2. Trimming removed 8 bases from V and 5 bases from J; junction bases left unmatched: 7. CDR1 MNHEY and CDR2 SVGAGI come from the germline V gene. This CDR3 has 14 residues. CDR3 amino acids: CASRLAGRRETQYF. The CDR3 DNA reads TGTGCCAGCCGACTAGCGGGGAGGCGGGAGACCCAGTACTTC.

This chain connects TRBV10-3 to TRBJ2-7, with a weak D call TRBD2 (6 bases). V was cut by 3 bases and J by 5 bases, with 17 bases left in between. The CDR3 sequence is 15 residues long. Germline CDR1 is ENHRY and CDR2 is SYGVKD. CDR3 DNA: TGTGCCATCAGTGAATCAGAGGGTACGGGGGACGAGCAGTACTTC. It is translated as CAISESEGTGDEQYF.

The chain uses TRBV6-5 and TRBJ2-7; 7 bases line up with TRBD1. The V gene's germline CDR1 is MNHEY and CDR2 SVGAGI. J was trimmed by 2 bases and V by 7 bases; bases with no gene match: 2. CDR3 length: 12 residues. The CDR3 spells CASTGTAYEQYF. In nucleotides, the CDR3 is TGTGCCAGCACCGGGACAGCCTACGAGCAGTACTTC.

The chain combines TRBV5-1 with TRBJ1-1; the match to TRBD1 covers 7 bases. This CDR3 is 13 amino acids long. Looked up from germline, CDR1 is SGHRS and CDR2 is YFSETQ. The ends lost 7 bases at V and 1 base at J; junction bases unmatched: 4. CDR3 amino acids: CASGRQGNTEAFF. The DNA of the CDR3 is TGCGCCAGCGGCAGACAGGGGAACACTGAAGCTTTCTTT. The full variable domain, with the rest looked up from reference TRBV5-1 and TRBJ1-1, is KAGVTQTPRYLIKTRGQQVTLSCSPISGHRSVSWYQQTPGQGLQFLFEYFSETQRNKGNFPGRFSGRQFSNSRSEMNVSTLELGDSALYLCASGRQGNTEAFFGQGTRLTVV.

The gene calls are TRBV12-3 or TRBV12-4 and TRBJ1-2, with D perhaps TRBD1 (5 bases). Trimming took off 5 bases at V and 6 bases at J, with 13 bases between the two ends. The CDR3 is made up of 13 amino acids. The CDR3 bases are TGTGCCAGCAGTGCCTGGGGGACGGATGGCTACACCTTC. Translating gives CASSAWGTDGYTF.

The chain joins TRBV11-2 to TRBJ1-5; 9 bases map to TRBD1. The germline CDR1 and CDR2 sequences are SGHAT and FQNNGV. The ends lost 6 bases at V and 2 bases at J; junction bases unmatched: 2. CDR3 size: 14 residues. The CDR3 reads CASSRTGGNQPQHF. The CDR3 DNA sequence: TGTGCCAGCAGTCGGACAGGGGGCAATCAGCCCCAGCATTTT.

The V call is TRBV28, the J call TRBJ1-1; D gene uncertain. The CDR3 spans 11 residues. Germline CDR1 reads MDHEN; CDR2 reads SYDVKM. The V end lost 6 bases, the J end lost 1 base, and 3 bases lay between the germline ends. The CDR3, as DNA: TGTGCCAGCAGAGGGAACACTGAAGCTTTCTTT. Encoded protein: CASRGNTEAFF.

The chain is built from TRBV20-1 and TRBJ2-1; D is unresolved. The CDR3 extends over 11 amino acids. V lost 5 bases and J 10 bases, leaving 12 bases between the germline ends. Germline CDR1 reads DFQATT; CDR2 reads SNEGSKA (reference sequence). The CDR3 region has the DNA TGCAGTGCTGCTGGGCGTTTAGAGCAGTTCTTC. Protein sequence: CSAAGRLEQFF.

This chain links TRBV6-2 or TRBV6-3 with TRBJ2-3, with 12 bases that match TRBD2. Germline CDR1 is MNHEY and CDR2 is SVGEGT. Losses at the gene ends were 5 bases for V and 6 bases for J; bases not matched to a gene: 9. The CDR3 sequence is 16 residues long. The CDR3 loop is CASSVLTSGGSDTQYF. CDR3 nucleotide sequence: TGTGCCAGCAGTGTACTCACTAGCGGGGGGTCTGATACGCAGTATTTT.

The V and J genes are TRBV11-2 and TRBJ1-1, with D possibly being TRBD1 (5 bases). This CDR3 spans 12 amino acids. CDR1 and CDR2 from the germline V gene are SGHAT and FQNNGV. The V end lost 6 bases, the J end lost 8 bases, and 13 bases lay between the germline ends. In nucleotides, the CDR3 is TGTGCCAGCAGGGTACCGGGGGTGGAAGCTTTCTTT. It translates to CASRVPGVEAFF.

The J gene is TRBJ1-2, the V gene TRBV6-5, with 9 nucleotides matching TRBD1. V was pared by 0 bases and J by 6 bases, with 5 bases of the junction left unmatched. Germline V CDR1 and CDR2: MNHEY, SVGAGI. This CDR3 has 15 amino acids. Here the CDR3 reads CASSYSGTGFNGYTF. The CDR3 DNA sequence: TGTGCCAGCAGTTACTCCGGGACAGGGTTTAATGGCTACACCTTC.

This chain uses TRBV5-1 with TRBJ1-2; D remains unclear. The V end was cut by 1 base, the J end by 4 bases, with 11 bases between. Germline V gives CDR1 SGHRS, CDR2 YFSETQ. The CDR3 is made up of 14 amino acids. CDR3 loop: CASSLNGNFYGYTF. The DNA for the CDR3 is TGCGCCAGCAGCTTGAATGGCAACTTCTATGGCTACACCTTC.

The chain links TRBV3-1 (or the pseudogene TRBV3-2) to TRBJ1-2, with 8 bases aligning to TRBD1. V dropped 3 bases and J dropped 2; count of bases not matched to a gene: 5. CDR3 length equals 15 residues. In germline, CDR1 is LGHDT, CDR2 YNNKEL (reference sequence). CDR3 amino acids: CASSHWDRPNYGYTF. The CDR3 region has the DNA TGTGCCAGCAGCCACTGGGACAGGCCCAACTATGGCTACACCTTC.

The rearrangement uses TRBV18 and TRBJ1-2, with 10 bases that match TRBD1. This CDR3 is built from 15 residues. Losses at the gene ends were 6 bases for V and 4 bases for J; bases not matched to a gene: 8. The germline V gene has CDR1 KGHSH and CDR2 LQKENI. The CDR3 sequence is CASSPGTGEFYGYTF. For the CDR3, the DNA is TGTGCCAGCTCCCCGGGGACAGGGGAATTCTATGGCTACACCTTC. Full variable domain (rest looked up from reference TRBV18 and TRBJ1-2): NAGVMQNPRHLVRRRGQEARLRCSPMKGHSHVYWYRQLPEEGLKFMVYLQKENIIDESGMPKERFSAEFPKEGPSILRIQQVVRGDSAAYFCASSPGTGEFYGYTFGSGTRLTVV.

This clone was counted once. The chain is built from TRBV7-9 and TRBJ1-3; unclear D gene. Germline assignment: CDR1 SEHNR and CDR2 FQNEAQ (reference sequence). V gave up 2 bases and J gave up 4 bases, with 18 bases separating them. The CDR3 is 17 residues long. The CDR3 nucleotides read TGTGCCAGCAGCTTAAGCCGCGGGGTTGGTTCAGGAAACACCATATATTTT. Its translation: CASSLSRGVGSGNTIYF.

This chain uses TRBV7-6 with TRBJ1-4; D is ambiguous. CDR3 length: 15 amino acids. Between the trimmed V and J ends, which lost 5 bases and 0 bases, there was a span of 10 bases. Per the germline V gene, CDR1 is SGHVS and CDR2 is FNYEAQ. The CDR3 reads CASSPGGATNEKLFF. DNA for the CDR3: TGTGCCAGCAGCCCCGGCGGCGCAACTAATGAAAAACTGTTTTTT.

The chain has TRBV27 and TRBJ1-1; D remains ambiguous. Germline loops: CDR1 MNHEY, CDR2 SMNVEV (reference sequence). This CDR3 contains 15 residues. Trimming cost V 5 bases and J 5 bases, with 18 bases left between them. Written as DNA, the CDR3 is TGTGCCAGCAGTGCCCCGGGCCAAAGAAGAACTGAAGCTTTCTTT. The encoded protein is CASSAPGQRRTEAFF.

The genes are TRBV5-6 and TRBJ2-7; tentative D call: TRBD1 (5 bases). Germline V gives CDR1 SGHDT, CDR2 YYEEEE. The CDR3 totals 14 residues. The V end was cut by 1 base, the J end by 1 base, with 9 bases between. This CDR3 reads CASSLQGLSYEQYF. In DNA, the CDR3 is TGTGCCAGCAGCTTGCAGGGTCTATCCTACGAGCAGTACTTC.

This chain links TRBV11-3 with TRBJ2-2; maybe TRBD2 (7 bases). The CDR3 spans 15 residues. Germline-derived CDR1 and CDR2 are SGHNT and YENEEA. The V end lost 5 bases, the J end lost 6 bases, and 16 bases lay between the germline ends. CDR3 loop: CASSPKGGVAGELFF. CDR3 coding DNA: TGTGCCAGCAGCCCCAAAGGGGGGGTGGCCGGGGAGCTGTTTTTT.

The CDR3 DNA is TGTGCCAGCAGTTACTCCCCTAGCGGGGGCTACGAGCAGTACTTC. This sequence encodes CASSYSPSGGYEQYF. The chain employs TRBV6-6 and TRBJ2-7; TRBD2 matches 10 bases. The CDR3 consists of 15 residues. The V segment lost 0 bases and the J segment 3 bases; nucleotides outside the gene matches: 2. CDR1 is MNHNY, CDR2 SVGAGI, per germline (reference sequence).

This clone was seen a single time. V is TRBV5-1 and J is TRBJ2-1; TRBD2 agrees at 10 bases. The CDR3 spans 17 residues. After removal of 4 bases from V and 5 bases from J, the junction contained 12 bases not matched to a gene. Germline lookup yields CDR1 SGHRS and CDR2 YFSETQ. In nucleotides, the CDR3 is TGCGCCAGCAGCCAGGGACTCTGGACTAGCGGTGACAATGAGCAGTTCTTC. Protein: CASSQGLWTSGDNEQFF. Together with reference TRBV5-1 and TRBJ2-1, the CDR3 gives the full variable domain: KAGVTQTPRYLIKTRGQQVTLSCSPISGHRSVSWYQQTPGQGLQFLFEYFSETQRNKGNFPGRFSGRQFSNSRSEMNVSTLELGDSALYLCASSQGLWTSGDNEQFFGPGTRLTVL.

The chain is built from TRBV2 and TRBJ1-2; D possibly corresponds to TRBD1 (6 bases). The CDR3 contains 15 residues. Germline values: CDR1 SNHLY, CDR2 FYNNEI. V was trimmed by 3 bases and J by 8 bases, leaving 19 bases between them. In DNA, the CDR3 is TGTGCCAGCAGTGAGTCAACAGGGAGCGAGAGGGGCTACACCTTC. Its protein is CASSESTGSERGYTF.